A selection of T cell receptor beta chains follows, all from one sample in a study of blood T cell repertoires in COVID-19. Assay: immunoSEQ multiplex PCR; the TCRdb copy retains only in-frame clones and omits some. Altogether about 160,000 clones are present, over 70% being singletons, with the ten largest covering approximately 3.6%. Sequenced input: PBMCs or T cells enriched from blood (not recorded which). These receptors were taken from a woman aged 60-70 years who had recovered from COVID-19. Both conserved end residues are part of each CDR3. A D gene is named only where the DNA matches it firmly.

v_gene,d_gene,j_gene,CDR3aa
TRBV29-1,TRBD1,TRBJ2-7,CSVEDPSGGDSYEQYF
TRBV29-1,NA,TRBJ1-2,CSVVAANSNYGYTF
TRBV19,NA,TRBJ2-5,CASSIEGGFQETQYF
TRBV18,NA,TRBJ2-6,CASSPTGSGANVLTF
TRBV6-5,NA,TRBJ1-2,CASSYGTYGYTF
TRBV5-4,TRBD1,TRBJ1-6,CASGGTGDSPLHF
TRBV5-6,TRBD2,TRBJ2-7,CASFWTSGASYEQYF
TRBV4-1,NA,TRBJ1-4,CASSQERAGQSNEKLFF
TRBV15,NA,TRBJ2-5,CATSRDRGRWETQYF
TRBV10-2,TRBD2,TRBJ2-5,CASSGGSGVQETQYF
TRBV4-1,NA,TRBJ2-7,CASSQDEEQYF
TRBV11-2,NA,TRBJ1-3,CASSLWPGNTIYF
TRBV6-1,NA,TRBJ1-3,CASSEDRDSGNTIYF
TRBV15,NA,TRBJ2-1,CATSREEGDYNEQFF
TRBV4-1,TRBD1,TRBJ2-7,CASSRTGEGVSEYF
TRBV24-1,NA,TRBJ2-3,CATSRGSTDTQYF
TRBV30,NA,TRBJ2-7,CAWSTVSYEQYF
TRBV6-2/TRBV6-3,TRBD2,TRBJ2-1,CASSWTSGSYNEQFF
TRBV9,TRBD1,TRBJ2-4,CASSAGTENIQYF
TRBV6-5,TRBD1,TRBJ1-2,CASRSDRNYGYTF
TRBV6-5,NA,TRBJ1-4,CASKDSNNEKLFF
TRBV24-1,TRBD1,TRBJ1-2,CATSAPRAGGYGYTF
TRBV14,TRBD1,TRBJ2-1,CASSQALPGQGDNEQFF
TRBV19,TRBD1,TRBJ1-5,CASRRDRVIYQPQHF
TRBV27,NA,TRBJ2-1,CASSSYNYNEQFF
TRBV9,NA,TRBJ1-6,CASSVGAGHNKGSPLHF
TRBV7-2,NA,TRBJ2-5,CASGPPVPRGPSQYF
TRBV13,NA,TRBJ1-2,CASTEGGDPGYTF
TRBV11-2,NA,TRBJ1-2,CASSSDHRVVHGYTF
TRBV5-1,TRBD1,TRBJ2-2,CASATPGQGRTGELFF
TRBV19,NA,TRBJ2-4,CASSIQGHIQYF
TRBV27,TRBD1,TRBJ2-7,CASSLDRGYEQYF
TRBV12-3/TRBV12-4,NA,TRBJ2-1,CASSPINSNEQFF
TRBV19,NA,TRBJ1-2,CASSIVAPPGYTF
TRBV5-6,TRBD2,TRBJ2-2,CASSLAGGLNTGELFF
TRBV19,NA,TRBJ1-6,CASSQGFSPLHF
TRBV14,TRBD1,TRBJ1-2,CASSQGTGYYGYTF
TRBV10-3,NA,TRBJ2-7,CAISEQGPNEQYF
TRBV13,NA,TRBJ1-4,CASSLQWPRSEKLFF
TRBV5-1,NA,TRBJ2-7,CASSLGHRDLYEQYF
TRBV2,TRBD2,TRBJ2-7,CASSPTGGAYEQYF
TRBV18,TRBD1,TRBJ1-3,CASSPAGQGAGNTIYF
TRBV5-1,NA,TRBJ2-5,CASSLYGIGETQYF
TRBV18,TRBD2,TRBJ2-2,CASSDASGTGELFF
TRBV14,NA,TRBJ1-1,CASSQTETEAFF
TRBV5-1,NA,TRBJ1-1,CASSYDFTGTEAFF
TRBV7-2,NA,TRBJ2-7,CASSPTASVIYGEQYF
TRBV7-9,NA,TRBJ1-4,CASSLLRGRDEKLFF